This T cell receptor (beta chain) was captured by sequencing in a study of liver allograft versus peripheral blood T cells. Across the study: The study compared liver allograft T cell receptor repertoires against peripheral blood repertoires of liver transplant recipients.

CDR3 length: 11 residues. With 6 bases removed from V and 7 bases from J, the gap between germline ends came to 7 bases. Looked up from germline, CDR1 is MNHEY and CDR2 is SVGAGI. In this sample, this clonotype is medium-sized. Each CDR3 protein gets one entry after TCRdb re-called the reads with MiXCR. The data contain roughly 5,000 distinct CDR3 sequences, about 15% of them singletons. The rearrangement uses TRBV6-5 and TRBJ2-1, with D unresolved. This TCR derives from a human patient who had a liver transplant. Certain T cells may be donor cells from the graft. As DNA, the CDR3 is TGTGCCAGCAGGTATAGTAATGAGCAGTTCTTC. Translating gives CASRYSNEQFF.